The clone carrying this TCR beta chain turned up a few times. The antigen is undetermined. Assembly of TCR beta libraries relied on iRepertoire HTBI primers together with Arm-PCR of CDR3 regions. TCRdb reanalysed the multiplex PCR reads using MiXCR and keeps one entry per CDR3 protein. In the table there are 350,000 to 400,000 distinct CDR3 sequences, about 14% of which are singletons. This entry comes from a study of regulatory T cells in long-lasting Graves disease. Study information: The study enrolled newly diagnosed Graves' patients on antithyroid drugs under 3 months.

Study outcomes and limitations: Persistent patients had more shared public clonotypes (roughly 2,500) than new patients (just over 950). Peripheral blood, not thyroid tissue, was the sole material studied.

Time point here: newly diagnosed GD, antithyroid drugs for less than 3 months. PBMCs provided the RNA from which the TCR library was made. J gave up 8 bases and V 4 bases, and 10 bases lay outside the gene matches. This CDR3 has 14 residues. The J gene is TRBJ1-2, the V gene TRBV12-3 or TRBV12-4; 7 nucleotides match TRBD1. The material was peripheral blood mononuclear cells (PBMCs), obtained at new diagnosis, from a patient treated with antithyroid drugs. This clonotype was sampled from a female donor with Graves disease. The CDR3 bases are TGTGCCAGCAGTTCAAATTCGGGACAGCAAGGCTACACCTTC. The encoded protein is CASSSNSGQQGYTF.